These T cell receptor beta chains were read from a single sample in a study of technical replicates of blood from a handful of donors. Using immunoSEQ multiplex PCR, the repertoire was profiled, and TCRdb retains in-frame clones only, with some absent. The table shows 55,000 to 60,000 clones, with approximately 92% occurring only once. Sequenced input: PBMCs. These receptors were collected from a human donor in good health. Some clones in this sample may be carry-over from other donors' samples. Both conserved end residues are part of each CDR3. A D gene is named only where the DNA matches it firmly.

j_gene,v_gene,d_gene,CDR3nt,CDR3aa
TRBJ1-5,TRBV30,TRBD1,TGTGCCTGGAGTGGGGGAGGGACAGGGGGCAATCAGCCCCAGCATTTT,CAWSGGGTGGNQPQHF
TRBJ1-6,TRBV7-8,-,TGTGCCAGCAGCTCCTCGGGGAGGGTGGATAATTCACCCCTCCACTTT,CASSSSGRVDNSPLHF
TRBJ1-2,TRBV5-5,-,TGTGCCAGCAGCTCTCGAGCGAACTATGGCTACACCTTC,CASSSRANYGYTF
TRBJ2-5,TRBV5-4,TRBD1,TGTGCCAGCAGCTTCGGACAGGGCCAAGAGACCCAGTACTTC,CASSFGQGQETQYF
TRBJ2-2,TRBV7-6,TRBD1,TGTGCCAGCAGCCCCGGGACAGGGAGCACCGGGGAGCTGTTTTTT,CASSPGTGSTGELFF
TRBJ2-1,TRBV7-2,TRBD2,TGTGCCAGCAGCTTATCCGGGAGGGGATACAATGAGCAGTTCTTC,CASSLSGRGYNEQFF
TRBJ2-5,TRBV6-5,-,TGTGCCAGCAGCATGTCGAAACTCCAAGAGACCCAGTACTTC,CASSMSKLQETQYF
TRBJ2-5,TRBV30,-,TGTGCCTGGACCACAGGGTCAGGGGAAGAAGAGACCCAGTACTTC,CAWTTGSGEEETQYF
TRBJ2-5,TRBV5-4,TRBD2,TGTGCCAGCAGCAAACCCGGGACTAAAGAGACCCAGTACTTC,CASSKPGTKETQYF
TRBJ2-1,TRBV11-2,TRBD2,TGTGCCAGCAGCTCTTCAGCTCGGCTAGCGGGACCGAGAGTCGATGAGCAGTTCTTC,CASSSSARLAGPRVDEQFF
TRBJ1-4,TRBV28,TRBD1,TGTGCCAGCAACCTCGACGGGACAGCTAATGAAAAACTGTTTTTT,CASNLDGTANEKLFF
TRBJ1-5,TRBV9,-,TGTGCCAGCAGCACTACTGTGGATCAGCCCCAGCATTTT,CASSTTVDQPQHF
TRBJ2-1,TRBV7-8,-,TGTGCCAGCAGCTTAGCGGGGGGGCCATTCAGTCACAATGAGCAGTTCTTC,CASSLAGGPFSHNEQFF
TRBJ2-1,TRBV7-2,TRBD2,TGTGCCAGCACCTATAGCGGGAGCGTTTGGGGTGAGCAGTTCTTC,CASTYSGSVWGEQFF
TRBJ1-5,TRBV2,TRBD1,TGTGCCAGCAGCCGACAGGGAAATAGCAATCAGCCCCAGCATTTT,CASSRQGNSNQPQHF
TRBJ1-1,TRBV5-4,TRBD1,TGTGCCAGCAGTTCGTCGGACAGGGCTGAAGCTTTCTTT,CASSSSDRAEAFF
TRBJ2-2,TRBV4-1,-,TGCGCCAGCAGCCAAGCGAACATGGGGGGTCCCGGGGAGCTGTTTTTT,CASSQANMGGPGELFF
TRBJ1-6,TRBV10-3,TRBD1,TGTGCCATCAGCGGACAGGGAGGGTCACCCCTCCACTTT,CAISGQGGSPLHF
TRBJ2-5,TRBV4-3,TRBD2,TGCGCCAGCAGCCAAGATGTTCCTAGCGGGAGAGTGGGGGAGACCCAGTACTTC,CASSQDVPSGRVGETQYF
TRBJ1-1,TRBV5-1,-,TGCGCCAGCAGCCCACAGGGGAACACTGAAGCTTTCTTT,CASSPQGNTEAFF
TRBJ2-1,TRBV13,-,TGTGCCAGCAGCTTAGTTCCTAGCCCGGCAGAGAGCTACAATGAGCAGTTCTTC,CASSLVPSPAESYNEQFF
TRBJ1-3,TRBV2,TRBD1,TGTGCCAGCAGTCCACAGGGGACGAACGGAAACACCATATATTTT,CASSPQGTNGNTIYF